This section outlines one T cell receptor (beta chain) sequence together with its context. The source of the sample is a study of blood T cell repertoires in COVID-19. Study in general: Donors in the United States, Italy and Spain gave samples during acute or convalescent COVID-19. The cDNA or gDNA used as material had been derived from T cells, B-cell-depleted T cells, or PBMCs.

In the original processing: By means of reference gene primer amplification, nucleated cell counts were estimated. Profiling relied on immunoSEQ multiplex PCR, and the TCRdb table lists in-frame clones only, not all of them. V and J calls and clone size are copied from that table; D and trimming were computed from the DNA. The table has 150,000 to 200,000 clones, about 83% seen once. The CDR3 is 15 residues long. Germline V lookup: CDR1 MNHEY, CDR2 SVGAGI. V was cut by 6 bases and J by 1 base, with 12 bases left in between. The sample taken for sequencing was peripheral blood. V usage is TRBV6-5 and J usage is TRBJ2-2; tentatively, D is TRBD1 (6 bases). The clonotype was recovered from a man aged 65 to 79 who had recovered from COVID-19. As DNA, the CDR3 is TGTGCCAGCAGAGCCGGGACACTGAACACCGGGGAGCTGTTTTTT. This encodes CASRAGTLNTGELFF.